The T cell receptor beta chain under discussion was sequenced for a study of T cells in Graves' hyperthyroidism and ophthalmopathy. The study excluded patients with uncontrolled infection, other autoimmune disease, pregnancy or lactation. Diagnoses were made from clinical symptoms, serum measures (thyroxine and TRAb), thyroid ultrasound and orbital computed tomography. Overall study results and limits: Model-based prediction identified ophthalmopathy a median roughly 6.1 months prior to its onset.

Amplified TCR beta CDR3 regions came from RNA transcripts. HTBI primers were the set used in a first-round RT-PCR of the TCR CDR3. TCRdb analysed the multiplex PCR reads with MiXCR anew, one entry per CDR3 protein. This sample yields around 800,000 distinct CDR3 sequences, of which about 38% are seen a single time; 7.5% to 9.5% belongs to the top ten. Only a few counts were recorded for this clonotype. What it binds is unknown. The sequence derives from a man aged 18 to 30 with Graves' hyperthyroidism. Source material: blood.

In nucleotides, the CDR3 is TGTGCCAGCAGCCAAGAGGCGACTAGCAATCAGCCCCAGCATTTT. Translated, it gives CASSQEATSNQPQHF. The chain has TRBV4-2 and TRBJ1-5; unclear D gene. The CDR3 sequence is 15 residues long. V was trimmed by 0 bases and J by 0 bases, leaving 6 bases between them. CDR1 and CDR2 from the germline V gene are LGHNA and YNFKEQ.